A selection of T cell receptor beta chains follows, all from one sample in a study of blood T cell repertoires in COVID-19. Clones were sequenced by immunoSEQ multiplex PCR, and TCRdb holds only the in-frame ones, with some missing. The sample lists some 240,000 clones, 84% occurring once. The sample was peripheral blood. These receptors originate from a woman between 40 and 55 years old who had recovered from COVID-19. CDR3s include the opening cysteine and the closing phenylalanine or tryptophan. The order of the fields is D gene, clone size, J gene, V gene, CDR3 DNA, CDR3 protein. The D gene is left open where the match is weak. Only part of the rows carry a size: once, few, many, or a class if the clone is expanded.

D gene: TRBD1
clone size: NA
J gene: TRBJ2-1
V gene: TRBV4-1
CDR3 DNA: TGCGCCAGCAGCCGTAGACAGGGGGCGGGGGTTTGGGACAATGAGCAGTTCTTC
CDR3 protein: CASSRRQGAGVWDNEQFF

D gene: TRBD1
clone size: NA
J gene: TRBJ2-3
V gene: TRBV5-1
CDR3 DNA: TGCGCCAGCAGCTTGGAAGGTGGACAGGGGGCAGATACGCAGTATTTT
CDR3 protein: CASSLEGGQGADTQYF

D gene: NA
clone size: NA
J gene: TRBJ1-5
V gene: TRBV5-1
CDR3 DNA: TGCGCCAGCAGCTTGGAGGGGCGAGACGGGCAGCCCCAGCATTTT
CDR3 protein: CASSLEGRDGQPQHF

D gene: TRBD1
clone size: NA
J gene: TRBJ1-2
V gene: TRBV29-1
CDR3 DNA: TGCAGCGTTCCCCTCCAGGGGGAGGATGGCTACACCTTC
CDR3 protein: CSVPLQGEDGYTF

D gene: NA
clone size: NA
J gene: TRBJ1-1
V gene: TRBV28
CDR3 DNA: TGTGCCAGCAGTTTAGGGGGCGTGGACACTGAAGCTTTCTTT
CDR3 protein: CASSLGGVDTEAFF

D gene: NA
clone size: NA
J gene: TRBJ2-3
V gene: TRBV28
CDR3 DNA: TGTGCCAGCAGCCCAAGGCAGGGGAACACAGATACGCAGTATTTT
CDR3 protein: CASSPRQGNTDTQYF

D gene: NA
clone size: NA
J gene: TRBJ2-7
V gene: TRBV6-1
CDR3 DNA: TGTGCCAGCAGTGAAGCGAGCAGGGACGAGCAGTACTTC
CDR3 protein: CASSEASRDEQYF

D gene: TRBD1
clone size: NA
J gene: TRBJ1-4
V gene: TRBV4-2
CDR3 DNA: TGTGCCAGCAGCCAAGGCCGGGGGACAGGGGCTAATGAAAAACTGTTTTTT
CDR3 protein: CASSQGRGTGANEKLFF

D gene: TRBD1
clone size: NA
J gene: TRBJ1-3
V gene: TRBV5-4
CDR3 DNA: TGTGCCAGCAGCTTGGGCGGGACAGGGCCTAACACCATATATTTT
CDR3 protein: CASSLGGTGPNTIYF

D gene: NA
clone size: NA
J gene: TRBJ1-1
V gene: TRBV2
CDR3 DNA: TGTGCCAGCAACGGGTTCACTGAAGCTTTCTTT
CDR3 protein: CASNGFTEAFF

D gene: TRBD2
clone size: NA
J gene: TRBJ2-5
V gene: TRBV28
CDR3 DNA: TGTGCCAGCAGTATCCCATCCGGGGAGGGTCTAGAGACCCAGTACTTC
CDR3 protein: CASSIPSGEGLETQYF

D gene: TRBD1
clone size: NA
J gene: TRBJ1-2
V gene: TRBV14
CDR3 DNA: TGTGCCAGCAGCCCCGGACAGGTTTTTGGCTACACCTTC
CDR3 protein: CASSPGQVFGYTF

D gene: NA
clone size: NA
J gene: TRBJ2-3
V gene: TRBV19
CDR3 DNA: TGTGCCAGTAAGGCGACGCAGACTAGCACAGATACGCAGTATTTT
CDR3 protein: CASKATQTSTDTQYF

D gene: NA
clone size: NA
J gene: TRBJ1-5
V gene: TRBV5-8
CDR3 DNA: TGTGCCAGCAGCCCCATCGGGGGGAAAAGCAATCAGCCCCAGCATTTT
CDR3 protein: CASSPIGGKSNQPQHF

D gene: TRBD1
clone size: NA
J gene: TRBJ2-6
V gene: TRBV2
CDR3 DNA: TGTGCCAGCAGTGGGGGACAGGGCCCTGGGGCCAACGTCCTGACTTTC
CDR3 protein: CASSGGQGPGANVLTF

D gene: NA
clone size: NA
J gene: TRBJ2-7
V gene: TRBV11-3
CDR3 DNA: TGTGCCAGCAGCTCGACAGTGAACGAGCAGTACTTC
CDR3 protein: CASSSTVNEQYF

D gene: TRBD1
clone size: NA
J gene: TRBJ2-1
V gene: TRBV9
CDR3 DNA: TGTGCCAGCAGCGTTTACAGGGGAGTCGATGAGCAGTTCTTC
CDR3 protein: CASSVYRGVDEQFF

D gene: NA
clone size: NA
J gene: TRBJ2-2
V gene: TRBV3-1/TRBV3-2
CDR3 DNA: TGTGCCAGCAGCCGGAGGTCGGCAGGGGGGCACACCGGGGAGCTGTTTTTT
CDR3 protein: CASSRRSAGGHTGELFF

D gene: TRBD2
clone size: NA
J gene: TRBJ2-1
V gene: TRBV2
CDR3 DNA: TGTGCCAGCAGTGTAGGATCTAGCGGGGCGAATGAGCAGTTCTTC
CDR3 protein: CASSVGSSGANEQFF

D gene: NA
clone size: NA
J gene: TRBJ1-2
V gene: TRBV7-2
CDR3 DNA: TGTGCCAGCAGTTTAATTGGCTACTATGGCTACACCTTC
CDR3 protein: CASSLIGYYGYTF

D gene: NA
clone size: NA
J gene: TRBJ1-1
V gene: TRBV29-1
CDR3 DNA: TGCAGCGCCTCACTGGGACACCTCGGAAGTGAAGCTTTCTTT
CDR3 protein: CSASLGHLGSEAFF

D gene: NA
clone size: NA
J gene: TRBJ2-3
V gene: TRBV5-1
CDR3 DNA: TGCGCCAGCAGCTTGGAGCTCCTAAGCACAGATACGCAGTATTTT
CDR3 protein: CASSLELLSTDTQYF

D gene: TRBD1
clone size: NA
J gene: TRBJ1-1
V gene: TRBV5-1
CDR3 DNA: TGCGCCAGCAGCGACGACAGGGAATTGAACACTGAAGCTTTCTTT
CDR3 protein: CASSDDRELNTEAFF

D gene: NA
clone size: many
J gene: TRBJ2-1
V gene: TRBV3-1/TRBV3-2
CDR3 DNA: TGTGCCAGCAGCCAAGGGACTACCCGAAGGAGTGAGCAGTTCTTC
CDR3 protein: CASSQGTTRRSEQFF

D gene: TRBD2
clone size: few
J gene: TRBJ2-7
V gene: TRBV4-1
CDR3 DNA: TGCGCCAGCAGCCACCCCGGACTAGCGGGGGACTACGAGCAGTACTTC
CDR3 protein: CASSHPGLAGDYEQYF

D gene: NA
clone size: NA
J gene: TRBJ2-7
V gene: TRBV6-6
CDR3 DNA: TGTGCCAGCGCAAGAGGATCCTACGAGCAGTACTTC
CDR3 protein: CASARGSYEQYF

D gene: NA
clone size: NA
J gene: TRBJ1-6
V gene: TRBV27
CDR3 DNA: TGTGCCAGCAGTTCACGGTTGGAGAATTCACCCCTCCACTTT
CDR3 protein: CASSSRLENSPLHF

D gene: NA
clone size: NA
J gene: TRBJ1-2
V gene: TRBV27
CDR3 DNA: TGTGCCAGCAGGTTCTCGGGGGTCGGGGGCTACACCTTC
CDR3 protein: CASRFSGVGGYTF

D gene: TRBD1
clone size: once
J gene: TRBJ2-1
V gene: TRBV5-1
CDR3 DNA: TGCGCCAGCAATCCGACAGGGGGGTCCGAAAATGAGCAGTTCTTC
CDR3 protein: CASNPTGGSENEQFF

D gene: NA
clone size: NA
J gene: TRBJ2-7
V gene: TRBV6-1
CDR3 DNA: TGTGCCAGCAGTGAAGCCCTGGCCGGGTTTTATCAGACCTACGAGCAGTACTTC
CDR3 protein: CASSEALAGFYQTYEQYF

D gene: NA
clone size: NA
J gene: TRBJ2-2
V gene: TRBV30
CDR3 DNA: TGTGCCTGGAGTGTACAGGGCGAGGGCGGGGAGCTGTTTTTT
CDR3 protein: CAWSVQGEGGELFF

D gene: NA
clone size: NA
J gene: TRBJ2-5
V gene: TRBV6-6
CDR3 DNA: TGTGCCAGCAGTATACAAGAGACCCAGTACTTC
CDR3 protein: CASSIQETQYF

D gene: NA
clone size: NA
J gene: TRBJ1-4
V gene: TRBV5-1
CDR3 DNA: TGCGCCAGCAGCTTGGACTCTACAACTAATGAAAAACTGTTTTTT
CDR3 protein: CASSLDSTTNEKLFF

D gene: TRBD1
clone size: NA
J gene: TRBJ1-2
V gene: TRBV7-2
CDR3 DNA: TGTGCCAGCAGTCCATATAACAGGGGGCGGGACTATGGCTACACCTTC
CDR3 protein: CASSPYNRGRDYGYTF

D gene: NA
clone size: NA
J gene: TRBJ1-1
V gene: TRBV19
CDR3 DNA: TGTGCCAGTAGTCCACGACAGTCCGAAGCTTTCTTT
CDR3 protein: CASSPRQSEAFF

D gene: NA
clone size: NA
J gene: TRBJ2-1
V gene: TRBV28
CDR3 DNA: TGTGCCAGCTTTAAGGAGCCCACGAATCCATACAATGAGCAGTTCTTC
CDR3 protein: CASFKEPTNPYNEQFF

D gene: NA
clone size: NA
J gene: TRBJ2-2
V gene: TRBV2
CDR3 DNA: TGTGCCAGCAGTCAAGCGGCGGGAGAGCTGTTTTTT
CDR3 protein: CASSQAAGELFF

D gene: TRBD2
clone size: NA
J gene: TRBJ2-5
V gene: TRBV20-1
CDR3 DNA: TGCAGCAGACTAGCTCTGGAGACCCAGTACTTC
CDR3 protein: CSRLALETQYF

D gene: NA
clone size: once
J gene: TRBJ1-6
V gene: TRBV11-3
CDR3 DNA: TGTGCCAGCAGCTTGAGGGAATTGAGCTCCTATAATTCACCCCTCCACTTT
CDR3 protein: CASSLRELSSYNSPLHF

D gene: NA
clone size: NA
J gene: TRBJ2-2
V gene: TRBV9
CDR3 DNA: TGTGCCAGCAGCGTAGTGGCAGGGTCAGCAGCCACCGGGGAGCTGTTTTTT
CDR3 protein: CASSVVAGSAATGELFF

D gene: NA
clone size: few
J gene: TRBJ2-2
V gene: TRBV5-1
CDR3 DNA: TGCGCCAGCAGCTTGGCAGGCAGTTCAATCACCGGGGAGCTGTTTTTT
CDR3 protein: CASSLAGSSITGELFF

D gene: TRBD1
clone size: NA
J gene: TRBJ1-4
V gene: TRBV6-5
CDR3 DNA: TGTGCCAGCACCTATACCGGGACAGGGGACGAAAAACTGTTTTTT
CDR3 protein: CASTYTGTGDEKLFF

D gene: NA
clone size: NA
J gene: TRBJ1-2
V gene: TRBV7-9
CDR3 DNA: TGTGCCAGCAGCCCCCTCACAGCTAACTATGGCTACACCTTC
CDR3 protein: CASSPLTANYGYTF